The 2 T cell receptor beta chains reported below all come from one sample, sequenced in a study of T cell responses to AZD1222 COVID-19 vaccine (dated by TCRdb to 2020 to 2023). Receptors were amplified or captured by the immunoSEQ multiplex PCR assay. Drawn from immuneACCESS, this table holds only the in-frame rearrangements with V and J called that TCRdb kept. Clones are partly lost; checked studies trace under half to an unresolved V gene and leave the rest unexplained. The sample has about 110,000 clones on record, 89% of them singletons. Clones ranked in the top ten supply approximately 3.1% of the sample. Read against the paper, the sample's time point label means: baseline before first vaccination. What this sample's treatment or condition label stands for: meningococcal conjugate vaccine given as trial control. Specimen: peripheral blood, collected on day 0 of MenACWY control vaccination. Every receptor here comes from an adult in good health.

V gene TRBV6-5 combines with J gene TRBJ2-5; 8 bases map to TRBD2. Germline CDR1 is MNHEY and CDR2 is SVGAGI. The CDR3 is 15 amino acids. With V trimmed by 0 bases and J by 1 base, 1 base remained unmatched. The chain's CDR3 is CASSYSGLGQETQYF. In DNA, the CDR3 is TGTGCCAGCAGTTACTCGGGACTAGGCCAAGAGACCCAGTACTTC.

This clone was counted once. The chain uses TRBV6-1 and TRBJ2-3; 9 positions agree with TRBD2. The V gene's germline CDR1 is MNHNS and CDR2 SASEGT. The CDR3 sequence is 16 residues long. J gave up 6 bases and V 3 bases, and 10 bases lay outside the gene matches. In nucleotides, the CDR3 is TGTGCCAGCAGTGAGGTTTTTGGCGGGGGGGCCGATACGCAGTATTTT. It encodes CASSEVFGGGADTQYF.